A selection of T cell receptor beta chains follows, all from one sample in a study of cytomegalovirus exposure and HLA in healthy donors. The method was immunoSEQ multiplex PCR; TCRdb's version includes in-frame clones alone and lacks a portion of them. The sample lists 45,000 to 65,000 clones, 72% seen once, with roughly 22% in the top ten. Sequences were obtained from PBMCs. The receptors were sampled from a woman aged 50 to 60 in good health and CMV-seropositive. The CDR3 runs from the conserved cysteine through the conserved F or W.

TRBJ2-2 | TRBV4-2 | CASSQDPGTGVVGELFF
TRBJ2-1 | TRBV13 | CASSLGTSGRMVEQFF
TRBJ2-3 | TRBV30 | CAWSVLTDTQYF
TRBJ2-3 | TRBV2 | CASSPGTGGADTQYF
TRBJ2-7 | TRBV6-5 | CASSLRRDRVYEQYF
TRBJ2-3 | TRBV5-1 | CASSLIGGDADTQYF
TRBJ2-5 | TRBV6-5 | CASSPGETQYF
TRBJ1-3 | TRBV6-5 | CASSSQGNTIYF
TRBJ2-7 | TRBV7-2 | CASSLAYNPMYEQYF
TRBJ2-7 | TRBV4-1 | CASSPDRGYEQYF
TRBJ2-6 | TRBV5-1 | CASSLTGNSGANVLTF
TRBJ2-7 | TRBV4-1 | CASSPDRGLAGEEQYF
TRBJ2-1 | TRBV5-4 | CASSPLAGAHNEQFF
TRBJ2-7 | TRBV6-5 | CASSTPGQGYEQYF
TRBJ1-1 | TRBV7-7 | CASSPGQSNTEAFF
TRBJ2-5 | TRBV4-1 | CASSRQGALETQYF
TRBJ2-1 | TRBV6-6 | CASSYRGTYNEQFF
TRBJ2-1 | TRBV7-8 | CASSFGVGGNEQFF
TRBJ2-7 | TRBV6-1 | CASSETGQATYEQYF
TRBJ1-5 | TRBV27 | CASSSGLGLQPQHF
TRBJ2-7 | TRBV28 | CATREAGGSYEQYF
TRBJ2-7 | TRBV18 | CASSSRLAETYEQYF
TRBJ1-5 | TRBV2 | CASGGFYSNQPQHF
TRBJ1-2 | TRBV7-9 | CASSPTPQGGYTF
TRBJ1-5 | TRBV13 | CASSQRGKVAGAGRQPQHF
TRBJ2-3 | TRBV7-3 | CASSPQSGGPTDTQYF
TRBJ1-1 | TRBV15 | CATSRERYRERRNTEAFF
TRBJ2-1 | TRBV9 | CASTPGGDSFYNEQFF
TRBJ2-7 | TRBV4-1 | CASSPRGGTSSYEQYF
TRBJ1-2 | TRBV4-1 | CASSQGFGQGIWYGYTF
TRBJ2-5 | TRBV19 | CASSMGTGGGETQYF
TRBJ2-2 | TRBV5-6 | CASSLSTNTGELFF
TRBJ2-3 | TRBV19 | CASKLAASDTQYF
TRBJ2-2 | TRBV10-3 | CAISDSSGETGELFF
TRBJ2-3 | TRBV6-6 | CASSRDRGPGDTQYF
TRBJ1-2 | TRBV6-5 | CASKGATTNYGYTF
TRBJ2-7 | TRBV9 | CASSSQGASTYEQYF
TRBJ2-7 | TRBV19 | CASSRGISYEQYF
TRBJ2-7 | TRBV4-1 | CASSQDEGGYEQYF
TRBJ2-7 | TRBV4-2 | CASSQRTGAYEQYF
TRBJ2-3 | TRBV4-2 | CASSQDGTGGLTDTQYF
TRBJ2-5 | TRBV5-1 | CASSWASGSRETQYF
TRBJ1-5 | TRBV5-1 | CASSFGGSNQPQHF
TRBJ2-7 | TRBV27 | CASSSSLGTGTYEQYF
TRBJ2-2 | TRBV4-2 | CASSRYAGNEVGELFF
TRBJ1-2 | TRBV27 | CASSLSWRMLVVGYTF
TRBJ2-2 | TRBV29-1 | CSAGGKGSGELFF
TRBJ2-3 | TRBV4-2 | CASSQDPSGTDTQYF
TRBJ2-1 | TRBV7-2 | CASSPPGLLNEQFF
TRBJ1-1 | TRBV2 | CASSPQGLNTEAFF
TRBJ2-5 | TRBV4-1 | CASSQGGTSQETQYF
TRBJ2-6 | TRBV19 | CASSIQSGANVLTF
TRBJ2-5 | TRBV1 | CTSSRSGGGETQYF
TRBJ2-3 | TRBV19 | CASSIGRATDTQYF
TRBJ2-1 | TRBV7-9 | CASSPSEKGVDEQFF